This T cell receptor (beta chain) was recorded in a study of blood T cell repertoires in COVID-19. Study-level background: Sites in the United States, Italy and Spain provided acute and convalescent COVID-19 samples. PBMCs, B-cell-depleted T cells, or T cells provided the cDNA or gDNA that made up the material.

Per the study methods: By means of reference gene primer amplification, nucleated cell counts were estimated. Only in-frame clones appear in the TCRdb table, and some are missing; sequencing was by immunoSEQ multiplex PCR. The DNA was the basis for D and trimming; V, J and clone size are from that table. This sample has over 65,000 clones, with around 85% found just once. In germline, CDR1 is SNHLY, CDR2 FYNNEI. The CDR3 runs to 15 residues. The V and J ends lost 6 bases and 0 bases respectively, with 12 bases between them. This sequence joins TRBV2 and TRBJ1-5; D uncertain. The TCR was taken from a human donor in a cohort sampled during active COVID-19. Material: peripheral blood. CDR3 sequence: CASSPPGFSNQPQHF. CDR3 coding DNA: TGTGCCAGCAGCCCACCGGGGTTTAGCAATCAGCCCCAGCATTTT. The full variable domain, rest sourced from reference TRBV2 and TRBJ1-5, is EPEVTQTPSHQVTQMGQEVILRCVPISNHLYFYWYRQILGQKVEFLVSFYNNEISEKSEIFDDQFSVERPDGSNFTLKIRSTKLEDSAMYFCASSPPGFSNQPQHFGDGTRLSIL.